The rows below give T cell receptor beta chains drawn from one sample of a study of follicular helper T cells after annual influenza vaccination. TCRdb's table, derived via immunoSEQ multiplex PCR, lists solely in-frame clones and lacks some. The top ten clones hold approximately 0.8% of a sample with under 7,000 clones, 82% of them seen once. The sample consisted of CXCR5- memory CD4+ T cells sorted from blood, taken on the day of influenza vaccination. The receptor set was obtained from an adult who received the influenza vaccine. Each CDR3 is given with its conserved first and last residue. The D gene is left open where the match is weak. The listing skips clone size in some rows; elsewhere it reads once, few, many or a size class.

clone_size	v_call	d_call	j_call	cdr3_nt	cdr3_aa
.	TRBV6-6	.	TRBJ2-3	.	CASSLSLDRVGDTQYF
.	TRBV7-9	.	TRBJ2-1	TGTGCCAGCAGCCCCTGGACATCCTACAATGAGCAGTTCTTC	CASSPWTSYNEQFF
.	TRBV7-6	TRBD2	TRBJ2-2	TGTGCCAGCAGGAAAGACGGGGGGGCTGCCGGGGAGCTGTTTTTT	CASRKDGGAAGELFF
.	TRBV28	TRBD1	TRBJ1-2	TGTGCCACCTTCACCCCGGGACAGGGGGCGCAGGGCTATGGCTACACCTTC	CATFTPGQGAQGYGYTF
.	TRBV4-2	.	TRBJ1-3	TGTGCCAGCAGCCAAGGGGCAGGGCGCTTCGGTGGAAACACCATATATTTT	CASSQGAGRFGGNTIYF
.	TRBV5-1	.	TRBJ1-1	TGCGCCAGCAGACCAGACAAGGGATTTGAAGCTTTCTTT	CASRPDKGFEAFF
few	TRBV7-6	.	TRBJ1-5	TGTGCCAGCAGCTCGGGTTATAGCAATCAGCCCCAGCATTTT	CASSSGYSNQPQHF
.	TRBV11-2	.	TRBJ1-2	TGTGCCAGCAGCTTAGTAGGGGATGGCTACACCTTC	CASSLVGDGYTF
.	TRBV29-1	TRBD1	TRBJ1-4	TGCAGCGTTGAAAACGGCGGGACAGGGGATGGGAAACTGTTTTTT	CSVENGGTGDGKLFF
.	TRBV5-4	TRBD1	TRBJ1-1	TGTGCCAGCAGCCGGGACAGCTACACTGAAGCTTTCTTT	CASSRDSYTEAFF
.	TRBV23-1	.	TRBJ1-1	TGCGCCAGCAGTCACATCCAGGGAGAGGGTGAAGCTTTCTTT	CASSHIQGEGEAFF
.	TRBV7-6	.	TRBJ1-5	TGTGCCAGCACCTCCTGTGGGAATCAGCCCCAGCATTTT	CASTSCGNQPQHF
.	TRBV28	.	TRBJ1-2	TGTGCCAGCAGCCCGGGGGGGAGGGAGACTAACTATGGCTACACCTTC	CASSPGGRETNYGYTF
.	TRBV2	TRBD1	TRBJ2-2	TGTGCCAGCAGAACAGGGGAGACCGGGGAGCTGTTTTTT	CASRTGETGELFF
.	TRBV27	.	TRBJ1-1	TGTGCCAGCAGGCGCCTTCGGACCGGTGATAGCACTGAAGCTTTCTTT	CASRRLRTGDSTEAFF
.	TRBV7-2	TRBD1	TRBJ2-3	TGTGCCAGCAGCCTACGACAGGGGGCTACAGATACGCAGTATTTT	CASSLRQGATDTQYF
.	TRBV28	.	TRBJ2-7	TGTGCCAGCAGTGCGGGAGGGACAGGGACCTGGGAGCAGTACTTC	CASSAGGTGTWEQYF
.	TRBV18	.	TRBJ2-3	TGTGCCAGCTCGTTCACAGGGACAGATACGCAGTATTTT	CASSFTGTDTQYF
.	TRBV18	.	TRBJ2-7	TGTGCCAGCTCACCACCGGCAGGAAGTCGCTACGAGCAGTACTTC	CASSPPAGSRYEQYF
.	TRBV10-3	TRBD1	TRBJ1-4	TGTGCCATCAGTGACGACAGGGGAAGAGAAAAACTGTTTTTT	CAISDDRGREKLFF
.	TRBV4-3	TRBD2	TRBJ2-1	TGCGCCAGCAGCACCTCATTGGGTAGCGGGACAACCAATGAGCAGTTCTTC	CASSTSLGSGTTNEQFF
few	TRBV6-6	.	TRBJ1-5	TGTGCCAGCAGCCGGGCATCTAATCAGCCCCAGCATTTT	CASSRASNQPQHF
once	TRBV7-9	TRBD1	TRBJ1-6	TGTGCCAGCAGCCCACAGGGGAACTCTAATTCACCCCTCCACTTT	CASSPQGNSNSPLHF
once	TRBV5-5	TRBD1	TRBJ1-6	TGTGCCAGCAGCTTCCAGGGGGAAGAAGGCTCACCCCTCCACTTT	CASSFQGEEGSPLHF
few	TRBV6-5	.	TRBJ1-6	TGTGCCAGCACCTTGGTAGGGTCCTATAATTCACCCCTCCACTTT	CASTLVGSYNSPLHF
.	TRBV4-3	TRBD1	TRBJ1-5	TGCGCCTGCACCGGGACAGGAGGCAATCAGCCCCAGCATTTT	CACTGTGGNQPQHF
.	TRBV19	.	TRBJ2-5	TGTGCCAGTAGTATCTCGACTAGTCCAGAGACCCAGTACTTC	CASSISTSPETQYF
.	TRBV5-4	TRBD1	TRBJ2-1	TGTGCCAGCAGCTATCAGGGGGCAGGGGGTGAGCAGTTCTTC	CASSYQGAGGEQFF
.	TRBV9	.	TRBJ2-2	TGTGCCAGCAGCGTAGTAGAAAGGTCCACCGGGGAGCTGTTTTTT	CASSVVERSTGELFF
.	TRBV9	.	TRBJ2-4	TGTGCCAGCAGCGGCGGGACCCGGGGAAACATTCAGTACTTC	CASSGGTRGNIQYF
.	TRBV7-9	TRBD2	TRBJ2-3	TGTGCCAGCAGCACGACTAGCGGGGGGGTAGATACGCAGTATTTT	CASSTTSGGVDTQYF
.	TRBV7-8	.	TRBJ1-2	TGTGCCAGCAGCTTAGGTGGGACGACCGGTGGCTACACCTTC	CASSLGGTTGGYTF
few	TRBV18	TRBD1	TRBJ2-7	TGTGCCAGCTCACGGGACAGGACGGGTGAGCAGTACTTC	CASSRDRTGEQYF
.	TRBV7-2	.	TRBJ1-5	TGTGCCAGCAGCTTAGGCTGGGGTCAGCCCCAGCATTTT	CASSLGWGQPQHF
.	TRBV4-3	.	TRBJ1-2	TGCGCCAGCAGCCAAGATTGGCTGAACTATGGCTACACCTTC	CASSQDWLNYGYTF
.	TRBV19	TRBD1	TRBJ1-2	TGTGCCAGTAGTATGGCCGACAGGGCCTACTATGGCTACACCTTC	CASSMADRAYYGYTF